The clone carrying this T cell receptor beta chain was picked up one time. These data are taken from a study of control samples from healthy donors and cancer patients. The assay was immunoSEQ multiplex PCR, and TCRdb's table has in-frame clones only and misses some. The sample shows roughly 90,000 clones, 85% to 95% of them seen only once. The sample comprised blood. This TCR was recovered from a woman aged 30 to 39 in good health.

This CDR3 reads CASSHGQRGMNTEAFF. The CDR3 region has the DNA TGTGCCAGCAGCCACGGGCAGAGAGGTATGAACACTGAAGCTTTCTTT. V is TRBV3-1 (or the pseudogene TRBV3-2) and J is TRBJ1-1; no firm D call. CDR1 and CDR2 from the germline V gene are LGHDT and YNNKEL (reference sequence). The CDR3 is made up of 16 amino acids. V lost 3 bases and J lost 0, with 14 bases in between.